The present TCR beta chain was sequenced within a study of control samples from healthy donors and cancer patients. Profiled with immunoSEQ multiplex PCR; TCRdb holds only in-frame clones, not every one. Among 95,000 to 130,000 clones listed, more than 85% were seen once. Germline values: CDR1 MNHNY, CDR2 SVGAGI (reference sequence). This CDR3 contains 15 residues. Trimming cost V 1 base and J 1 base; bases outside gene matches: 0. Sequencing input: blood. The TCR sequence derives from a man aged 25 to 40 in good health. This rearrangement joins TRBV6-6 to TRBJ2-3; 9 bases are a match to TRBD2. The CDR3 loop is CASSYLAGGTDTQYF. The CDR3 bases are TGTGCCAGCAGTTACTTAGCGGGGGGCACAGATACGCAGTATTTT.